The clone carrying this TCR beta chain was observed a few times. As yet, its antigen is unknown. This entry comes from a study of cytomegalovirus exposure and HLA in healthy donors. Findings of the study overall: Cytomegalovirus-associated status was assigned to approximately 160 TCR beta chains. Sequencing likely produced, as an artifact, a cluster of highly shared sequence variants.

This PCR relied on a set of 60 Vbeta primers and 13 Jbeta primers. Sequencing used immunoSEQ multiplex PCR; TCRdb keeps in-frame clones, though not all of them. This sample has about 150,000 clones, with about 61% found just once. Germline CDR1 reads SQVTM; CDR2 reads ANQGSEA. The CDR3 covers 11 residues. The chain carries TRBV29-1 and TRBJ2-5; D is possibly TRBD1 (5 bases). The J call may be in error: the DNA end matches TRBJ2-7 better. The sequence came from a male donor in good health and CMV-seronegative. The specimen sequenced was PBMCs. In DNA form, the CDR3 reads TGCAGCGTTGAAAGGGGCTACGAGCAGTACTTC. Its protein is CSVERGYEQYF.